This TCR beta chain was profiled in a study of shared clonotypes between healthy human individuals. V dropped 1 base and J dropped 1 base, with 9 bases sitting between them. This CDR3 has 15 residues. Germline loops: CDR1 SGDLS, CDR2 YYNGEE. Generated by immunoSEQ multiplex PCR, the TCRdb table keeps only in-frame clones and is missing some. Of fewer than 3 million clones listed, about nine tenths are singletons. This clone was counted once. Sequencing was performed on naive CD4+ T cells from PBMCs. Subset indicated: CD45RA+ positively selected. The rearrangement joins TRBV9 to TRBJ2-1; D gene unclear. The origin of this receptor is a young man in good health. Some clones in this sample may be carry-over from other donors' samples. DNA of the CDR3: TGTGCCAGCAGCGTAAGTGAAGGGTCCTACAATGAGCAGTTCTTC. The encoded protein is CASSVSEGSYNEQFF.